A single TCR beta chain is shown here with its context. As yet, its antigen is unknown. The sample comes from a study of cytomegalovirus exposure and HLA in healthy donors. Study-wide results and limits: Most TCRs appeared rarely, but some public TCRs recurred in many donors.

Amplification used 60 Vbeta primers and 13 Jbeta primers. Per the authors' pipeline: Later, an analysis found 65 million to 85 million unique TCR beta chains, and approximately 10 million of these were shared. Sequencing used immunoSEQ multiplex PCR; TCRdb keeps in-frame clones, though not all of them. For V, J and clone size, that table is used; D and trimming come from the DNA. The profile covers around 190,000 clones, with 78% appearing a single time and roughly 15% taken by the ten largest. V was clipped by 5 bases and J by 9 bases; unmatched bases: 7. Germline V lookup: CDR1 LNHDA, CDR2 SQIVND (reference sequence). The CDR3 sequence is 14 residues long.

The material sequenced was PBMCs. V and J are TRBV19 and TRBJ1-4; 9 positions match TRBD1. The TCR was taken from a woman aged 30 to 39 in good health and CMV-seropositive. CDR3: CASSLRQGGQKLFF. DNA for the CDR3: TGTGCCAGTAGTCTACGACAGGGGGGACAAAAACTGTTTTTT.